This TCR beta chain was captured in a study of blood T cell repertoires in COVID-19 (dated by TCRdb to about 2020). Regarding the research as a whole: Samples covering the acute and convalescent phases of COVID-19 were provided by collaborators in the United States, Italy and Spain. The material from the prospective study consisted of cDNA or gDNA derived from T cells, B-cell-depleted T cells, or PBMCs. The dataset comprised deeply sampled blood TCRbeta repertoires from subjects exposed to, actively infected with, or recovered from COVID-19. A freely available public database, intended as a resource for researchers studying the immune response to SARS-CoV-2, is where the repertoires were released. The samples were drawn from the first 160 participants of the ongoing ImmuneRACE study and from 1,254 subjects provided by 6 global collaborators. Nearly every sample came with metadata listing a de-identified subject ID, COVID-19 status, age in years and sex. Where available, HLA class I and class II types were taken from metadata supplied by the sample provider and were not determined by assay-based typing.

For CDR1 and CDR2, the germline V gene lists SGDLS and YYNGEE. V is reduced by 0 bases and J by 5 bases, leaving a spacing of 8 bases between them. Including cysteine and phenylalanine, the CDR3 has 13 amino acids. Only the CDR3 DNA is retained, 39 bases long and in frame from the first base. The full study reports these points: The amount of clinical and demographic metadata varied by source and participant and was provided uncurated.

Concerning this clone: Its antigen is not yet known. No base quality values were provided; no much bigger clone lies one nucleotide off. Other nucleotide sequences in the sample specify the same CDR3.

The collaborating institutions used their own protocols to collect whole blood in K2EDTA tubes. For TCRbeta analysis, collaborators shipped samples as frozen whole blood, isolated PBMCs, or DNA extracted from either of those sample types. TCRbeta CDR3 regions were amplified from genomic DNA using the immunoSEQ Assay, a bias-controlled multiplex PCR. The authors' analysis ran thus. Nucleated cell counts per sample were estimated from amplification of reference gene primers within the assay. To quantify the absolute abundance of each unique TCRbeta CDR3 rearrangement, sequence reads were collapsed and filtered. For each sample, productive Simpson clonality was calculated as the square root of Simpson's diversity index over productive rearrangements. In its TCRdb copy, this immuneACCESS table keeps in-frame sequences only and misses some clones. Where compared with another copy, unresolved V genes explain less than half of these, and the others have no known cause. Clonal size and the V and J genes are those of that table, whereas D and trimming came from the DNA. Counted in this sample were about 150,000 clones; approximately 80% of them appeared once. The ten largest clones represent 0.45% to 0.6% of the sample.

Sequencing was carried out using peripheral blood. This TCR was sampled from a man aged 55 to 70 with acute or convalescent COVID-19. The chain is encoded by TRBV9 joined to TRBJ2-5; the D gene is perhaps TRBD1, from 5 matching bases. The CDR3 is CASSVGGRETQYF. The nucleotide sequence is TGTGCCAGCAGCGTAGGGGGCCGTGAGACCCAGTACTTC.